This TCR beta chain is from a study of OX40 agonist ivuxolimab in advanced cancers. Study-level information: Patients assigned to dose escalation were diagnosed with hepatocellular carcinoma, melanoma, renal cell or head and neck cancer.

Data came from immunoSEQ multiplex PCR; TCRdb stores just in-frame clones and leaves some out. The sample lists 50,000 or so clones, 70% to 80% occurring once. CDR3 length equals 15 residues. Trimming shortened V by 3 bases and J by 3 bases, and 14 bases separated the two germline ends. The germline gives CDR1 SGHAT, CDR2 FQDESV (reference sequence). Enrollment shut out patients with autoimmune disease history or systemic immunosuppression. Sequences were derived from CD4+ or CD8+ T cells sorted from blood, sampled in a trial of the OX40 agonist ivuxolimab. The TCR originated in an adult with an advanced solid tumor such as melanoma, head and neck, liver or kidney cancer. The chain links TRBV11-1 to TRBJ1-1; D might be TRBD1 (5 bases). The CDR3 loop reads CASSFGTSYYTEAFF. CDR3 DNA: TGTGCCAGCAGCTTCGGGACCTCCTATTACACTGAAGCTTTCTTT. The full variable domain, in which reference TRBV11-1 and TRBJ1-1 provide the parts outside the CDR3, is EAEVAQSPRYKITEKSQAVAFWCDPISGHATLYWYRQILGQGPELLVQFQDESVVDDSQLPKDRFSAERLKGVDSTLKIQPAELGDSAMYLCASSFGTSYYTEAFFGQGTRLTVV.